The following is a T cell receptor (beta chain) sequence with its context. Antigen: not known. The source of the sample is a study of OX40 agonist ivuxolimab in advanced cancers. Study background: Partial responses were achieved by three patients, of whom one had hepatocellular carcinoma and two had cutaneous melanoma.

Overall study results and limits: Patients with a partial response at 0.1-3.0 mg/kg had among the lowest clonal expansion. Certain nonresponding patients likewise had low normalized T-cell clonal expansion.

Some clones are missing from TCRdb's copy, which holds only in-frame ones; the method was immunoSEQ multiplex PCR. The sample yields just under 60,000 clones, around 90% seen once. Germline CDR1 SEHNR, CDR2 FQNEAQ (reference sequence). V lost 5 bases to trimming and J lost 2 bases, with 12 bases between them. This CDR3 spans 15 amino acids. Sample: CD4+ or CD8+ T cells sorted from blood, taken in a trial of the OX40 agonist ivuxolimab. The TCR sequence derives from an adult with an advanced solid tumor such as melanoma, head and neck, liver or kidney cancer. This rearrangement joins TRBV7-9 to TRBJ2-2, with D maybe TRBD1 (6 bases). CDR3 DNA sequence: TGTGCCAGCAGCCCGCTGACAGGAAACACCGGGGAGCTGTTTTTT. Amino acid sequence: CASSPLTGNTGELFF.